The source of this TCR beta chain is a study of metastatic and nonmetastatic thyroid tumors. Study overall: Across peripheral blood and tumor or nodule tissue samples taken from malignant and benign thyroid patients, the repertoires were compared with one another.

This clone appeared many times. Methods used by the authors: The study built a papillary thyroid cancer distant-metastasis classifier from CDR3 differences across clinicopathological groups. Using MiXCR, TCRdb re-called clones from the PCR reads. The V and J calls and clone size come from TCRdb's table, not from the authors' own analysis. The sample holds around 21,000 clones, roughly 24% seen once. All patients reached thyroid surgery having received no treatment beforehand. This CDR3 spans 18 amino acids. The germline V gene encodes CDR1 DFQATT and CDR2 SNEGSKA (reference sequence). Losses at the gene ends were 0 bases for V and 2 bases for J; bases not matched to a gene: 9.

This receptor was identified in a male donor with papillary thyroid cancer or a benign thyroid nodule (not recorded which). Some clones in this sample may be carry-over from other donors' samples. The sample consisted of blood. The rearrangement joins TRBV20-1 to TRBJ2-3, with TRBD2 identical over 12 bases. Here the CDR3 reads CSARDLLAGGPNTDTQYF. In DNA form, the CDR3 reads TGCAGTGCTAGAGATTTGCTAGCGGGAGGGCCAAACACAGATACGCAGTATTTT.